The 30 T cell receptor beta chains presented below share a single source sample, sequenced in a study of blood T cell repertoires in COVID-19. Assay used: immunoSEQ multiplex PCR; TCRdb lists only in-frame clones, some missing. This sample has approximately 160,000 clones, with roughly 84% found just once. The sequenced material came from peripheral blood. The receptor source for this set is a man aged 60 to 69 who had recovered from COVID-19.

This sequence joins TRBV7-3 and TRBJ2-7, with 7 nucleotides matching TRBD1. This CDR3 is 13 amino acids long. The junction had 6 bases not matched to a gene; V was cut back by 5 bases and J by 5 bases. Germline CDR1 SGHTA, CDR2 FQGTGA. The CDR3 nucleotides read TGTGCCAGCAGCCGCGACAGGGACAACGAGCAGTACTTC. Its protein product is CASSRDRDNEQYF.

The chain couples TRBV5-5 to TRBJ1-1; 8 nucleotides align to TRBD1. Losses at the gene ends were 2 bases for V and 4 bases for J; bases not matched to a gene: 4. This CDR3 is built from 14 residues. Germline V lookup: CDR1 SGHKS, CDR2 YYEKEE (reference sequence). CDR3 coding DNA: TGTGCCAGCAGCTTCACAGGGGGGGGCACTGAAGCTTTCTTT. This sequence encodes CASSFTGGGTEAFF.

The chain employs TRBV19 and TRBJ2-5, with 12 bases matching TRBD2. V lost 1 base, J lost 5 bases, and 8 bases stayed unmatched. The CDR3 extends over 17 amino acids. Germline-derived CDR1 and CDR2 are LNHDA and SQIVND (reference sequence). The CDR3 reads CASSIGASGGAMETQYF. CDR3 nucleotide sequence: TGTGCCAGTAGTATAGGGGCTAGCGGGGGGGCCATGGAGACCCAGTACTTC.

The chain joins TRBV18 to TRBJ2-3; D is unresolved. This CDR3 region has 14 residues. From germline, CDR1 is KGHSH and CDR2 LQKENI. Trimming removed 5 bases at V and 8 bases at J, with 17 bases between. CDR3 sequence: CASSTESMEATQYF. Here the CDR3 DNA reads TGTGCCAGCTCAACGGAGTCGATGGAAGCTACGCAGTATTTT.

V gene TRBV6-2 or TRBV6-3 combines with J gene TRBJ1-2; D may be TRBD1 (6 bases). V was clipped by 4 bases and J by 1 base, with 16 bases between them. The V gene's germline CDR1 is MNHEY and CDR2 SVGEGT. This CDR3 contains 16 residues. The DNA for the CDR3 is TGTGCCAGCAGTTCTCCGTCGGACAGATTTAACTATGGCTACACCTTC. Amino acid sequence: CASSSPSDRFNYGYTF.

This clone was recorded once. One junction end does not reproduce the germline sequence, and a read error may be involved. CDR3 nucleotide sequence: TGTGCTAGCAGCTTAGGAGGACAGGGGGCTGGAGAGACCCAGTACTTC. It translates to CASSLGGQGAGETQYF. The rearrangement joins TRBV7-7 to TRBJ2-5, with TRBD1 matching 11 bases. CDR3 length: 16 residues. Germline V CDR1 and CDR2: SSHAT, FNYEAQ (reference sequence).

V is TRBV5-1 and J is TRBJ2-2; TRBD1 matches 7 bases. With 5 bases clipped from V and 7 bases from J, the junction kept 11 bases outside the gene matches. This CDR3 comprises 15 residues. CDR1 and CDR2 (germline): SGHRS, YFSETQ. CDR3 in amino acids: CASSPGQRLGGELFF. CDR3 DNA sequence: TGCGCCAGCAGTCCGGGACAGCGGCTGGGCGGGGAGCTGTTTTTT.

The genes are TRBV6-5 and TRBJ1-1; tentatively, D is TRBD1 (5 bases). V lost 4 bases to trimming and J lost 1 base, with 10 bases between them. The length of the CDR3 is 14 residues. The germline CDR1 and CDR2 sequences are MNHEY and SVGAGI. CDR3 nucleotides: TGTGCCAGCAGTTTGGCAGGGCCGAACACTGAAGCTTTCTTT. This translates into CASSLAGPNTEAFF.

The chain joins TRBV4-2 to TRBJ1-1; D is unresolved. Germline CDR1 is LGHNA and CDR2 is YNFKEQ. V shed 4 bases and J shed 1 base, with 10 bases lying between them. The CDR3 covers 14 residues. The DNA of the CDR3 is TGTGCCAGCAGCCCCCCCCCAGGGAACACTGAAGCTTTCTTT. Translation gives CASSPPPGNTEAFF.

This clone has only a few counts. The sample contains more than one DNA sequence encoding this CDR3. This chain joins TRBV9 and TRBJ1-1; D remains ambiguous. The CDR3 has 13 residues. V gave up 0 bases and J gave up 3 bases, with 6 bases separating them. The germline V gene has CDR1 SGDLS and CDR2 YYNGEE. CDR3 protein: CASSVVSDTEAFF. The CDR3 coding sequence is TGTGCCAGCAGCGTAGTCTCCGACACTGAAGCTTTCTTT.

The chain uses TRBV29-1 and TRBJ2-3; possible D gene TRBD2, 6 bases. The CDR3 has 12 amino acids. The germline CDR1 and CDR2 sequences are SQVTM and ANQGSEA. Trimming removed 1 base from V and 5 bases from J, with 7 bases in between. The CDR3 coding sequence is TGCAGCGTTGAAGGGGACTTAGATACGCAGTATTTT. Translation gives CSVEGDLDTQYF.

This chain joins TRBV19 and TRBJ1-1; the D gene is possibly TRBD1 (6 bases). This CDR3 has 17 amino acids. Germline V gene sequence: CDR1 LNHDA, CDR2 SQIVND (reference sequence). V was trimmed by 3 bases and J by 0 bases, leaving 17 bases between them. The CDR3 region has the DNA TGTGCCAGTAGTATTATGCCCGGACAGCCCTTGAACACTGAAGCTTTCTTT. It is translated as CASSIMPGQPLNTEAFF. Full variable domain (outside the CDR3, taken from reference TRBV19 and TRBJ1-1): DGGITQSPKYLFRKEGQNVTLSCEQNLNHDAMYWYRQDPGQGLRLIYYSQIVNDFQKGDIAEGYSVSREKKESFPLTVTSAQKNPTAFYLCASSIMPGQPLNTEAFFGQGTRLTVV.

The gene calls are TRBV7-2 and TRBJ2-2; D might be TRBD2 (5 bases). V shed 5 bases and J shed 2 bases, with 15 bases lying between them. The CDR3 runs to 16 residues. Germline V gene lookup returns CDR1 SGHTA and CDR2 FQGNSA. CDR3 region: CASSPERRGNTGELFF. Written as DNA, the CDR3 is TGTGCCAGCAGCCCGGAGCGCCGGGGAAACACCGGGGAGCTGTTTTTT.

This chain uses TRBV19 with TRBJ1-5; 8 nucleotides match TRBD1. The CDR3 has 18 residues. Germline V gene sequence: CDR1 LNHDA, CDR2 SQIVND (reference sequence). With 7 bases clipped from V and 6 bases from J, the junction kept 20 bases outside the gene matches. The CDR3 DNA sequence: TGTGCCAGTACCCCGACAGGGGCTGCCTTTTATGGGACTCAGCCCCAGCATTTT. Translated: CASTPTGAAFYGTQPQHF.

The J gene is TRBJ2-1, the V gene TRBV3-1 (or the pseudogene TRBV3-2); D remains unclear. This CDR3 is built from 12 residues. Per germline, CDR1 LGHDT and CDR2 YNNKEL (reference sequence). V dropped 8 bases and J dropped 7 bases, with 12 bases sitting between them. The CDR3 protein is CASPSWANEQFF. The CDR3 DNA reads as TGTGCCAGCCCCTCTTGGGCAAATGAGCAGTTCTTC.

The CDR3 nucleotides read TGTGCCAGCAGCTTAGCGTCGCGGGTGGCAGGGGGGAGAGGGGGCTACACCTTC. Its protein product is CASSLASRVAGGRGGYTF. The chain carries TRBV7-8 and TRBJ1-2; 7 nucleotides align to TRBD1. Trimming removed 0 bases from V and 8 bases from J; junction bases left unmatched: 18. This CDR3 region has 18 residues. Germline loops: CDR1 SGHVS, CDR2 FQNEAQ.

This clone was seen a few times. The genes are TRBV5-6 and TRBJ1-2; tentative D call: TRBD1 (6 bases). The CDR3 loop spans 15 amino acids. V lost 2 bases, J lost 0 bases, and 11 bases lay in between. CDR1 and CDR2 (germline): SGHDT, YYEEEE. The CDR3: CASSFLGATNYGYTF. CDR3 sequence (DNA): TGTGCCAGCAGCTTTTTGGGGGCGACTAACTATGGCTACACCTTC.

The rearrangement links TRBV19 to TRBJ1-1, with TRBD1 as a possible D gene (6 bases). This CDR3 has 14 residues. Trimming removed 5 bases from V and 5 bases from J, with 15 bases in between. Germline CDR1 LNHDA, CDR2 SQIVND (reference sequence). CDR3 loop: CASSYGQIQTEAFF. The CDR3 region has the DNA TGTGCCAGTAGTTATGGACAGATACAAACTGAAGCTTTCTTT. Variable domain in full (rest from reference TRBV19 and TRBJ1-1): DGGITQSPKYLFRKEGQNVTLSCEQNLNHDAMYWYRQDPGQGLRLIYYSQIVNDFQKGDIAEGYSVSREKKESFPLTVTSAQKNPTAFYLCASSYGQIQTEAFFGQGTRLTVV.

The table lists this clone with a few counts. The CDR3 reads CASTGTGGRSPLHF. The CDR3 DNA reads TGTGCCAGCACCGGGACAGGGGGCCGTTCACCCCTCCACTTT. The genes are TRBV27 and TRBJ1-6; 12 positions match TRBD1. V lost 7 bases and J lost 9; bases outside the gene matches: 4. Germline values: CDR1 MNHEY, CDR2 SMNVEV (reference sequence). The length of the CDR3 is 14 residues.

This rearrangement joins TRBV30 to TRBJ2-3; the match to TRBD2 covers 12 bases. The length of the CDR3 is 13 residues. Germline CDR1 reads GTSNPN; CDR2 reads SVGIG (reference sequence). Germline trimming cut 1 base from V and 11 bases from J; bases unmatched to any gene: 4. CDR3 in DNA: TGTGCCTGGAGTGGGACTAGCGGGGCTTGGCAGTATTTT. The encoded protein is CAWSGTSGAWQYF.

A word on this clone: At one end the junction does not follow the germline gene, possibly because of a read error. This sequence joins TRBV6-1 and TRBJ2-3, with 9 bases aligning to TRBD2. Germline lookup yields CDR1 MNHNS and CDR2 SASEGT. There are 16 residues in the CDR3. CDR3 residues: CASSEAAGGASDTQYF. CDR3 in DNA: TGTGCCAGCAGCGAAGCGGCGGGGGGGGCCTCAGATACGCAGTATTTT.

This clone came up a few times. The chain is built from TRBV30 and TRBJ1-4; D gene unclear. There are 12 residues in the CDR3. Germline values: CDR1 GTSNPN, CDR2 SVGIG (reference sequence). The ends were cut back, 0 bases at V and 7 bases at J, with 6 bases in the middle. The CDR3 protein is CAWSVHSEKLFF. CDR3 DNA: TGTGCCTGGAGTGTACACAGTGAAAAACTGTTTTTT. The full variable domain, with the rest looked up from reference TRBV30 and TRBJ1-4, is SQTIHQWPATLVQPVGSPLSLECTVEGTSNPNLYWYRQAAGRGLQLLFYSVGIGQISSEVPQNLSASRPQDRQFILSSKKLLLSDSGFYLCAWSVHSEKLFFGSGTQLSVL.

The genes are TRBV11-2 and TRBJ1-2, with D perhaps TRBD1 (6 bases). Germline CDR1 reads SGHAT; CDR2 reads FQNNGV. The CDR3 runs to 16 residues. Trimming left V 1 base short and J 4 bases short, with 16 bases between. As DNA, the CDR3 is TGTGCCAGCAGCTTAGTCGAACAGGGTCGGATCTATGGCTACACCTTC. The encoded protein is CASSLVEQGRIYGYTF.

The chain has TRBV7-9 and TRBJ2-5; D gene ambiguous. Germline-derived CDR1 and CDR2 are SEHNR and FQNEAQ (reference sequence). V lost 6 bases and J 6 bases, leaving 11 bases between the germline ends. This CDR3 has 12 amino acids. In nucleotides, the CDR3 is TGTGCCAGCAGGTATCAGGAACAGACCCAGTACTTC. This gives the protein CASRYQEQTQYF. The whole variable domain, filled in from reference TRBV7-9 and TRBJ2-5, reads DTGVSQNPRHKITKRGQNVTFRCDPISEHNRLYWYRQTLGQGPEFLTYFQNEAQLEKSRLLSDRFSAERPKGSFSTLEIQRTEQGDSAMYLCASRYQEQTQYFGPGTRLLVL.

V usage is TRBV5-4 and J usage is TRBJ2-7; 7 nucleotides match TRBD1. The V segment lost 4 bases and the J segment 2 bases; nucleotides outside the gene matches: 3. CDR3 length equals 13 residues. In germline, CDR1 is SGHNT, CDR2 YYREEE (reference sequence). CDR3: CASSPGTAYEQYF. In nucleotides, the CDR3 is TGTGCCAGCAGCCCAGGGACAGCCTACGAGCAGTACTTC. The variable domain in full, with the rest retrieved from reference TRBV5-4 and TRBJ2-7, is ETGVTQSPTHLIKTRGQQVTLRCSSQSGHNTVSWYQQALGQGPQFIFQYYREEENGRGNFPPRFSGLQFPNYSSELNVNALELDDSALYLCASSPGTAYEQYFGPGTRLTVT.

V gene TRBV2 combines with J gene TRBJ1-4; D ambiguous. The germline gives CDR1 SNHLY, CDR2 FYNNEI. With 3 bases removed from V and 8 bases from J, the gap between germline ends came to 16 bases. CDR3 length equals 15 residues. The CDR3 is CASSDPGVRGEKLFF. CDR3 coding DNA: TGTGCCAGCAGTGACCCGGGAGTTAGAGGGGAAAAACTGTTTTTT.

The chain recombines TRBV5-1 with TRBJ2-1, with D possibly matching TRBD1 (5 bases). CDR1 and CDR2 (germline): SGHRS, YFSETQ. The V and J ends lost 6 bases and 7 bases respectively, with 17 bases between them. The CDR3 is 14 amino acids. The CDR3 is CASTPVWGQNEQFF. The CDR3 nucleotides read TGCGCCAGCACCCCGGTGTGGGGCCAGAATGAGCAGTTCTTC.

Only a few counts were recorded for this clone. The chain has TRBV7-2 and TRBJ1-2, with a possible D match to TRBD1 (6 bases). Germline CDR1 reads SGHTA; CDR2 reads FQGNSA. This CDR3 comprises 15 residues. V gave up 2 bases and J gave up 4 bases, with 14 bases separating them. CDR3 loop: CASSLSNGGPYGYTF. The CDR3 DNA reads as TGTGCCAGCAGCTTATCAAACGGGGGGCCCTATGGCTACACCTTC.

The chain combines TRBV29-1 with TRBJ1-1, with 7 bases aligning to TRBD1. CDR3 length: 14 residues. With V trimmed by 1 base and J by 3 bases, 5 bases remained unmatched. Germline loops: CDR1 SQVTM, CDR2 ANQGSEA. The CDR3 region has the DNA TGCAGCGTTGAAGTAAGGGGGCCCGACACTGAAGCTTTCTTT. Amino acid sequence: CSVEVRGPDTEAFF.

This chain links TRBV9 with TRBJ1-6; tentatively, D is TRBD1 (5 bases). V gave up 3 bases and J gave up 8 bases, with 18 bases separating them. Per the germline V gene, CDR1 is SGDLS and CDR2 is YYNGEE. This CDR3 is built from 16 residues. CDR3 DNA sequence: TGTGCCAGCAGCGGCGGGGGGTTAGAGGGGTATTCACCCCTCCACTTT. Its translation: CASSGGGLEGYSPLHF.